This T cell receptor (beta chain) is drawn from a study of shared clonotypes between healthy human individuals. General study findings and limits: A limitation of the genetic and exposure-history diversity represented arose from few donors. Sampling involved blood alone; tissue repertoires likely differ.

CDR3 length: 14 residues. Trimming removed 4 bases from V and 1 base from J; junction bases left unmatched: 1. Per germline, CDR1 LGHNA and CDR2 YNFKEQ. Sequenced by immunoSEQ multiplex PCR; TCRdb stores in-frame clones only, minus some. The profile shows some 92,000 clones, around 47% of them singletons. In unsorted samples, genomic DNA was obtained using 100 million or so PBMCs. This clone was counted a single time. The antigen is undetermined. It differs at one base from a far larger clone, so likely a read error. The sequence was obtained from a woman between 40 and 50 years old in good health. Some clones in this sample may be carry-over from other donors' samples. The rearrangement joins TRBV4-2 to TRBJ1-5; the match to TRBD1 covers 7 bases. The sample consisted of PBMCs. The DNA for the CDR3 is TGTGCCAGCAGCCCGGGACAGAGCAATCAGCCCCAGCATTTT. It is translated as CASSPGQSNQPQHF.